The TCR beta chain under discussion was sequenced for a study of immune cell composition in non-small cell lung cancer. There are 13 residues in the CDR3. Germline V gene data show CDR1 as KGHSH and CDR2 as LQKENI. Trimming shortened V by 2 bases and J by 8 bases, and 10 bases separated the two germline ends. Details on this clone: Its antigen is undetermined.

Study-wide results and caveats: Squamous carcinomas (roughly 80%) more often had tumour-associated clones >0.5% than adenocarcinomas (33%).

Repertoires were generated with immunoSEQ multiplex PCR, while TCRdb's copy carries only in-frame clones and drops some. In the table there are fewer than 2,000 clones, around 80% of which are singletons. V is TRBV18 and J is TRBJ2-1, with D possibly matching TRBD1 (5 bases). Sample: lung tumor tissue. The clonotype comes from a human donor with non-small cell lung cancer. The CDR3 reads CASSPRGIDEQFF. DNA of the CDR3: TGTGCCAGCTCACCAAGGGGTATCGATGAGCAGTTCTTC.